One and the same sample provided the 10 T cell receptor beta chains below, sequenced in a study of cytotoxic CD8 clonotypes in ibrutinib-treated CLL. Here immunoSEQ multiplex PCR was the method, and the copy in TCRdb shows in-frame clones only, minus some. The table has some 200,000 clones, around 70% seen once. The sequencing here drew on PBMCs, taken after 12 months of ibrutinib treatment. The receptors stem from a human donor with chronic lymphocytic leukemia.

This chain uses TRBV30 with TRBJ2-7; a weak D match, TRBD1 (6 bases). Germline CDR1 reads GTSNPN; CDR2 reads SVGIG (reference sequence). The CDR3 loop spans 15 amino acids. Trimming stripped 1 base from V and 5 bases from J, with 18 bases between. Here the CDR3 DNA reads TGTGCCTGGAGTGCCCAGGGGTGGGTGGTCCACGAGCAGTACTTC. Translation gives CAWSAQGWVVHEQYF.

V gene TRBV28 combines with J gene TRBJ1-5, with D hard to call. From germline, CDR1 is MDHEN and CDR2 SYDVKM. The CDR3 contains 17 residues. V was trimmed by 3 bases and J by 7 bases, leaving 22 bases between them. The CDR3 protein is CASSFASGNKPGQPQHF. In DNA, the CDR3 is TGTGCCAGCAGTTTTGCGTCAGGAAACAAGCCGGGGCAGCCCCAGCATTTT.

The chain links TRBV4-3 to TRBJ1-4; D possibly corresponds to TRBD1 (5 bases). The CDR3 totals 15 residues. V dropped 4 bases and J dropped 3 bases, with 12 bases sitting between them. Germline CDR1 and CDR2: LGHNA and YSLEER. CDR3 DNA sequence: TGCGCCAGCAGCCCATCGGGACTCCCTAATGAAAAACTGTTTTTT. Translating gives CASSPSGLPNEKLFF.

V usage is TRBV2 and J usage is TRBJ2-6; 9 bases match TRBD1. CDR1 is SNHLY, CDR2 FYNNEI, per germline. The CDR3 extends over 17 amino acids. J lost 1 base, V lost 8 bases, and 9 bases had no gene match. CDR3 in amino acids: CASSSTGGQSGANVLTF. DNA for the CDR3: TGTGCCAGCTCATCGACAGGGGGACAATCTGGGGCCAACGTCCTGACTTTC.

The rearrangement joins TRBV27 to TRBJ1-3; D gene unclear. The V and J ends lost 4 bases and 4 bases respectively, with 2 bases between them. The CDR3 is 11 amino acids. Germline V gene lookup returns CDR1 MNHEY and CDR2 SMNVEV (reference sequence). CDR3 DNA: TGTGCCAGCAGTTACGGAAACACCATATATTTT. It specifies CASSYGNTIYF.

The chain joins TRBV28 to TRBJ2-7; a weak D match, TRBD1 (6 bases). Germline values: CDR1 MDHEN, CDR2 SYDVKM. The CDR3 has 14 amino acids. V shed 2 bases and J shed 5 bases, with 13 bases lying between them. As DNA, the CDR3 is TGTGCCAGCAGTTTACAGGGGTTGTATGACGAGCAGTACTTC. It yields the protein CASSLQGLYDEQYF. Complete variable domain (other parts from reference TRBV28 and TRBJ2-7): DVKVTQSSRYLVKRTGEKVFLECVQDMDHENMFWYRQDPGLGLRLIYFSYDVKMKEKGDIPEGYSVSREKKERFSLILESASTNQTSMYLCASSLQGLYDEQYFGPGTRLTVT.

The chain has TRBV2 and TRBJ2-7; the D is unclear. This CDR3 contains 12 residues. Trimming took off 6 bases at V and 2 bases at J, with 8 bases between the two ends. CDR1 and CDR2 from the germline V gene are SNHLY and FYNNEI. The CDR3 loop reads CASSDPAYEQYF. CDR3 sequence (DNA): TGTGCCAGCAGCGATCCTGCCTACGAGCAGTACTTC.

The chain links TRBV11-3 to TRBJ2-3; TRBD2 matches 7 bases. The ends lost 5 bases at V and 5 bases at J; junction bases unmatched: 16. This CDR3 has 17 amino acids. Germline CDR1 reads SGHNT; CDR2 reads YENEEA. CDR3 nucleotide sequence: TGTGCCAGCAGCCGTAGGGGACGGAGCAGGGAGGGAGATACGCAGTATTTT. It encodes CASSRRGRSREGDTQYF.

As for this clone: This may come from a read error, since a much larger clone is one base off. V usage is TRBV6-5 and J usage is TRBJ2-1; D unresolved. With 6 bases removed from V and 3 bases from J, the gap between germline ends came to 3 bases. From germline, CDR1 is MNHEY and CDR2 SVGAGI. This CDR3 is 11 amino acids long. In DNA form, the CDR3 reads TGTGCCAGCAGACTCTACAATGAGCAGTTCTTC. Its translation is CASRLYNEQFF.

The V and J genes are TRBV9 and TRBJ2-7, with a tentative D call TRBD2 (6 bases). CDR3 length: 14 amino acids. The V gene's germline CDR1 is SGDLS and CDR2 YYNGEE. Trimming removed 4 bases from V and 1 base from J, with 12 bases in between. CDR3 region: CASSFSSGSYEQYF. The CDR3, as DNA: TGTGCCAGCAGCTTCAGTAGCGGATCCTACGAGCAGTACTTC.